The rows below give T cell receptor beta chains drawn from one sample of a study of cytomegalovirus exposure and HLA in healthy donors. Method: immunoSEQ multiplex PCR; TCRdb's copy keeps in-frame clones and lacks some. The data show roughly 120,000 clones, 85% to 95% seen once. Sequencing input: PBMCs. The receptors come from a woman under 30 in good health and CMV-seronegative. Both conserved end residues are part of each CDR3. A D gene is named only where the DNA matches it firmly. Not all rows give a size; the values are once, few, many and, for expanded clones, a class.

. TRBJ2-7 . TRBV27 TGTGCCAGCAGTTTAGGAGGCAGGTTCGAGCAGTACTTC CASSLGGRFEQYF
. TRBJ1-1 . TRBV19 TGTGCCAGTAGTATACCCAGGGACTTCGACACTGAAGCTTTCTTT CASSIPRDFDTEAFF
TRBD2 TRBJ2-3 . TRBV7-3 TGTGCCAGCAGCCTCGGGACTAGCGGCAACACAGATACGCAGTATTTT CASSLGTSGNTDTQYF
TRBD1 TRBJ1-1 . TRBV6-6 TGTGCCAGCAGTTACTCGCCAGGGGGCACTGAAGCTTTCTTT CASSYSPGGTEAFF
TRBD2 TRBJ2-1 . TRBV4-1 TGCGCCAGCAGCCCATTAGCGGGAGGGCCTAGTGAGCAGTTCTTC CASSPLAGGPSEQFF
TRBD1 TRBJ1-2 . TRBV7-3 TGTGCCATTCGGACAGGAGGAGGCTACACCTTC CAIRTGGGYTF
TRBD1 TRBJ2-5 . TRBV6-5 TGTGCCAGCAGTTGGCAGGGGGAAGAGACCCAGTACTTC CASSWQGEETQYF
TRBD2 TRBJ2-5 . TRBV27 TGTGCCAGCAGTTTATCCGGGGGGGTGAAAGAGACCCAGTACTTC CASSLSGGVKETQYF
TRBD1 TRBJ2-7 . TRBV19 TGTGCCAGTAGTATAGATTATGCCGGGACAGGGGTCTCGGAGCAGTACTTC CASSIDYAGTGVSEQYF
TRBD1 TRBJ2-5 . TRBV28 TGTGCCAGCAGTTTAACCGGGACAGGGCCAGGAGAGACCCAGTACTTC CASSLTGTGPGETQYF
. TRBJ1-1 . TRBV5-6 TGTGCCAGCAGCTTGTCTATCCTAATGAACACTGAAGCTTTCTTT CASSLSILMNTEAFF
TRBD2 TRBJ2-3 . TRBV5-1 TGCGCCAGCAGCTTCACTCTAGCGGGGGGCACAGATACGCAGTATTTT CASSFTLAGGTDTQYF
. TRBJ2-1 . TRBV18 TGTGCCAGCTCACGACTGTCAGCAGTTAATGAGCAGTTCTTC CASSRLSAVNEQFF
. TRBJ2-1 . TRBV19 TGTGCCAGTAGTTTAACACCCTACAATGAGCAGTTCTTC CASSLTPYNEQFF
TRBD2 TRBJ2-7 . TRBV11-2 TGTGCCAGCAGCCGACTAGCGGGAAATTGGTTGCAGTACTTC CASSRLAGNWLQYF
TRBD1 TRBJ2-7 . TRBV5-1 TGCGCCAGCAGCGTGGTGGGACAGCTCTACGAGCAGTACTTC CASSVVGQLYEQYF
TRBD1 TRBJ1-6 . TRBV2 TGTGCCAGCAGTCGGGACAGGGTGGACTCACCCCTCCACTTT CASSRDRVDSPLHF
TRBD2 TRBJ2-6 . TRBV7-3 TGTGCCAGTGGCCAGGGAGGGAATTCTGGGGCCAACGTCCTGACTTTC CASGQGGNSGANVLTF
TRBD2 TRBJ2-3 . TRBV2 TGTGCCAGTTGTGCGGGGGGGGGCACAGATACGCAGTATTTT CASCAGGGTDTQYF
. TRBJ1-1 . TRBV27 TGTGCCAGCAGCCAGGGTCGGAACACTGAAGCTTTCTTT CASSQGRNTEAFF
. TRBJ2-1 . TRBV5-1 TGCGCCAGCCACTCAAACCCCCTAAGCTCCTACAATGAGCAGTTCTTC CASHSNPLSSYNEQFF
. TRBJ1-2 . TRBV2 TGTGCCAGCAGTGACCCCATTAACTATGGCTACACCTTC CASSDPINYGYTF
TRBD2 TRBJ2-7 . TRBV6-1 TGTGCCAGCAGTGAAGGCCTAGCGGGGGTCTACGAGCAGTACTTC CASSEGLAGVYEQYF
TRBD2 TRBJ2-1 once TRBV27 TGTGCCAGCAGCCGACTAAAAATAGCGGGGCCCAATGAGCAGTTCTTC CASSRLKIAGPNEQFF
. TRBJ1-5 . TRBV30 TGTGCCTGGAGCCCACAGGGAGTAGTGGGTTACAATCAGCCCCAGCATTTT CAWSPQGVVGYNQPQHF
. TRBJ2-7 . TRBV29-1 TGCAGCGTTGCTTCCGGGACTGGGTCCTACGAGCAGTACTTC CSVASGTGSYEQYF
. TRBJ2-7 . TRBV5-1 TGCGCCAGCAGCCGAGGGATTCGGGACGAGCAGTACTTC CASSRGIRDEQYF
. TRBJ2-1 . TRBV5-4 TGTGCCAGCAGCTTGGTTGGGAGCTCCTACAATGAGCAGTTCTTC CASSLVGSSYNEQFF
. TRBJ1-2 . TRBV5-1 TGTGCCAGCAGCTTCGGGACACCTATTTATGGCTACACCTTC CASSFGTPIYGYTF
. TRBJ1-1 few TRBV6-1 TGTGCCAGCAGCCCAGACCGGGGAGGGATCACTGAAGCTTTCTTT CASSPDRGGITEAFF
. TRBJ1-4 . TRBV30 TGTGCCTGGAGTGTCGGGTGGGGCGGCACAACTAATGAAAAACTGTTTTTT CAWSVGWGGTTNEKLFF
TRBD2 TRBJ2-7 . TRBV7-8 TGTGCCAGCAGCTTTTCAAGCACTAGCGGGAACGAGCAGTACTTC CASSFSSTSGNEQYF
. TRBJ2-2 . TRBV11-3 TGTGCCAGCAGCTTACAAGCAAACACCGGGGAGCTGTTTTTT CASSLQANTGELFF
. TRBJ2-2 once TRBV9 TGTGCCAGCAGCGTAGGGAGCCCGAGCACCGGGGAGCTGTTTTTT CASSVGSPSTGELFF
. TRBJ2-7 . TRBV30 TGTGCCTGGATTGGTAGCTCCTACGAGCAGTACTTC CAWIGSSYEQYF
TRBD2 TRBJ2-1 . TRBV6-1 TGTGCCAGCAGTGAATTTCCGGGGGGCAATGAGCAGTTCTTC CASSEFPGGNEQFF
TRBD1 TRBJ1-2 . TRBV19 TGTGCCAGTAGTATAGATCCGGGACAGGGGAAAGGCTACACCTTC CASSIDPGQGKGYTF